This T cell receptor beta chain emerged from a study of T cells expressing NK-cell markers. For this clonotype: Its specificity is not known.

One entry per CDR3 protein, without DNA, is what TCRdb gives after re-calling the 5' RACE reads. This repertoire includes about 550,000 distinct CDR3 sequences. Study results and caveats: The same clonotypes also predominated in the CD3+CD56-NKG2C+ fraction of several donors.

The CDR3 length is 14 residues. Sequenced input: blood T cells: a sorted CD56 or NKG2C T cell subset, CD4+ or CD8+ T cells, or bulk PBMC T cells (not recorded which). The rearrangement links TRBV12-3 or TRBV12-4 to TRBJ2-3; TCRdb lists TRBD1, though no DNA is available to test this call. This sequence originates from a young man in good health. CDR3 loop: CASSHGLGADTQYF.